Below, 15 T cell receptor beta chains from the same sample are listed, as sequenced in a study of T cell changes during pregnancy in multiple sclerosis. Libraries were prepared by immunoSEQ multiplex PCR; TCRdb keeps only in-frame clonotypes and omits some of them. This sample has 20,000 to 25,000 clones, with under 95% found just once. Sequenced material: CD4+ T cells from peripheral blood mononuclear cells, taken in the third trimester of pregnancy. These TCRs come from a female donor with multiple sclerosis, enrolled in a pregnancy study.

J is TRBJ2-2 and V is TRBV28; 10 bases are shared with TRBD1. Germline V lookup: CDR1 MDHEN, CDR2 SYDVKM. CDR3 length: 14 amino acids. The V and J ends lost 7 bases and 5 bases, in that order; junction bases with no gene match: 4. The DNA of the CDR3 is TGTGCCAGCATCCGGACAGGGGGGACCGGGGAGCTGTTTTTT. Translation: CASIRTGGTGELFF.

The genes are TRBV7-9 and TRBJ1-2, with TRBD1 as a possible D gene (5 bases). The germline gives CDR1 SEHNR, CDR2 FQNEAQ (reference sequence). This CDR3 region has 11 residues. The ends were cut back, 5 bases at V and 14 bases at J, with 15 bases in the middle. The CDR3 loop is CASSLGLYETF. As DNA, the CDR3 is TGTGCCAGCAGCCTGGGACTTTACGAGACCTTC.

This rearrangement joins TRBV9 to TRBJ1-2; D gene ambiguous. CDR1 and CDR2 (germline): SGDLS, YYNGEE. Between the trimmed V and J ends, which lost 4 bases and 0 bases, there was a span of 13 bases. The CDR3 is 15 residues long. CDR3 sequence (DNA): TGTGCCAGCAGCCCTAGCCCAGATTCTAACTATGGCTACACCTTC. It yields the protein CASSPSPDSNYGYTF.

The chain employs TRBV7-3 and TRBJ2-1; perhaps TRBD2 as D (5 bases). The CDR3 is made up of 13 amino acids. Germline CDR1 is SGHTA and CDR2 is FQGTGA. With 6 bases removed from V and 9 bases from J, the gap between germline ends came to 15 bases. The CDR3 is CASSISREAEQFF. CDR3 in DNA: TGTGCCAGCAGTATTAGCCGGGAAGCTGAGCAGTTCTTC.

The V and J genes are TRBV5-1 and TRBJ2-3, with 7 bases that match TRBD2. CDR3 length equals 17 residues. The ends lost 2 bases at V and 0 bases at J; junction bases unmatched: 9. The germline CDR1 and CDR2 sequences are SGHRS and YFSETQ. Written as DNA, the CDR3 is TGCGCCAGCAGCTTTGGCGGGGGAGGGGCTAGCACAGATACGCAGTATTTT. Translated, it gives CASSFGGGGASTDTQYF.

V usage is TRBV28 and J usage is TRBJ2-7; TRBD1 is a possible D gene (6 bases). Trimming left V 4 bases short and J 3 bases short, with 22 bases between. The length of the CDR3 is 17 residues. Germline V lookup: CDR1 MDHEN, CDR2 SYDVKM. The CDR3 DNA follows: TGTGCCAGCAGTTACCCTTACAACCCCAGGGGTAGCTACGAGCAGTACTTC. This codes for CASSYPYNPRGSYEQYF.

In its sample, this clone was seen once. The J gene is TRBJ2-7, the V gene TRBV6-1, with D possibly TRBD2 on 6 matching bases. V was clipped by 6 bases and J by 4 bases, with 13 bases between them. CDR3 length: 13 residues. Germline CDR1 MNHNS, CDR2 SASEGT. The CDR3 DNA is TGTGCCAGCAGGGCCGGGACTTTTTACGAGCAGTACTTC. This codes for CASRAGTFYEQYF.

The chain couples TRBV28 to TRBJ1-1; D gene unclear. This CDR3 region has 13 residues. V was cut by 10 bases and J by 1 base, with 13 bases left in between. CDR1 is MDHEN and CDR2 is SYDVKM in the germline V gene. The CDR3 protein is CATNRLQNTEAFF. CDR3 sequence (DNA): TGTGCCACCAACAGATTACAGAACACTGAAGCTTTCTTT.

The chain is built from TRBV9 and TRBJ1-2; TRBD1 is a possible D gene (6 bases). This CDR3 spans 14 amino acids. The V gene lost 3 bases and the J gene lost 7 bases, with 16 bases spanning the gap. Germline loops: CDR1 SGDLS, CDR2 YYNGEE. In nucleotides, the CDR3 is TGTGCCAGCAGCGATGATCGGGGGGCAGGTGGCTACACCTTC. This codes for CASSDDRGAGGYTF.

As DNA, the CDR3 is TGTGCCAGTAGTTACATTCTCGGATCGGGGGGCATCTATGGCTACACCTTC. Encoded protein: CASSYILGSGGIYGYTF. This chain joins TRBV19 and TRBJ1-2; perhaps TRBD1 as D (6 bases). The CDR3 has 17 residues. In germline, CDR1 is LNHDA, CDR2 SQIVND (reference sequence). Trimming took 5 bases from V and 4 from J, leaving 23 bases between them.

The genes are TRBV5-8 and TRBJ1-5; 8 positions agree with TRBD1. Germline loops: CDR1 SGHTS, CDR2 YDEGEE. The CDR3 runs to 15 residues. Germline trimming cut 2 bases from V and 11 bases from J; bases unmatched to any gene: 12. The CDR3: CASSFFGQGTESQHF. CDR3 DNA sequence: TGTGCCAGCAGCTTTTTCGGACAGGGCACAGAATCCCAGCATTTT.

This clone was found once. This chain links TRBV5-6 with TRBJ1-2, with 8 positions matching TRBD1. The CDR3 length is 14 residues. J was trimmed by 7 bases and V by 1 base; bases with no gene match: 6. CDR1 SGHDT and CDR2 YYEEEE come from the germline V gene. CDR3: CASSLLQGASGYTF. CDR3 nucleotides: TGTGCCAGCAGCTTGTTGCAGGGGGCGTCTGGCTACACCTTC.

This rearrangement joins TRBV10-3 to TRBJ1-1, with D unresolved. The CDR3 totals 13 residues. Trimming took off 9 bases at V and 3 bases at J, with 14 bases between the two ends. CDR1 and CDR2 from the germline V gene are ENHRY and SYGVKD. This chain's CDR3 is CAMGNAGYTEAFF. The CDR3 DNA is TGTGCCATGGGAAATGCGGGATACACTGAAGCTTTCTTT.

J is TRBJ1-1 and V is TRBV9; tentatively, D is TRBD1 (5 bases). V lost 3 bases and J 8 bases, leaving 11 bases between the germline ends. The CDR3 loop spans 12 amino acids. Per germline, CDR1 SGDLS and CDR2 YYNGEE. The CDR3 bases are TGTGCCAGCAGCGATGGGACTGTGGAAGCTTTCTTT. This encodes CASSDGTVEAFF.

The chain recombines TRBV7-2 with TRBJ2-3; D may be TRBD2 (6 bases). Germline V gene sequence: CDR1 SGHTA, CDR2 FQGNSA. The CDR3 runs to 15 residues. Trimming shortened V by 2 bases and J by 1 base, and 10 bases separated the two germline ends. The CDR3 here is CASSLMRGGTDTQYF. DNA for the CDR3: TGTGCCAGCAGCTTAATGCGGGGCGGCACAGATACGCAGTATTTT. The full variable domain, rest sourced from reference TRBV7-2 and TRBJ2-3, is GAGVSQSPSNKVTEKGKDVELRCDPISGHTALYWYRQSLGQGLEFLIYFQGNSAPDKSGLPSDRFSAERTGGSVSTLTIQRTQQEDSAVYLCASSLMRGGTDTQYFGPGTRLTVL.